Included here is one TCR beta chain sequence, with context. The antigen is undetermined. This CDR3 comprises 13 residues. The V gene lost 3 bases and the J gene lost 7 bases, with 9 bases spanning the gap. CDR1 and CDR2 (germline): LNHDA, SQIVND (reference sequence). These data belong to a study of long-term antiretroviral therapy in people with HIV. immunoSEQ v3.0 was run at survey level. TCRdb's table, derived via immunoSEQ multiplex PCR, lists solely in-frame clones and lacks some. The profile shows nearly 20,000 clones, more than 80% of them singletons. Regarding the study as a whole: Relative to control repertoires, HIV repertoires exhibited narrower CDR3 length ranges.

The sample consisted of unsorted PBMCs, taken 0.2 years after starting antiretroviral therapy. The genes are TRBV19 and TRBJ1-4; D gene unclear. This sequence originates from a woman in her thirties or forties with HIV. This chain's CDR3 is CASSIVPREKLFF. The CDR3 DNA sequence: TGTGCCAGTAGTATTGTCCCGCGTGAAAAACTGTTTTTT.